This T cell receptor beta chain was documented in a study of CD8 T cells in Susac syndrome. The T cells that were sequenced for TCR beta were CD8+ and CD4+ cells from blood. It was negative isolation that provided the CD8+ and CD4+ T cells, whereas TEMRA cells were enriched by FACS. Reverse transcription of roughly 0.5 to 1 ug RNA was carried out with random hexamers. By means of immunoSEQ multiplex PCR, TCR beta CDR3 spanning 54 Vbeta and 13 Jbeta underwent amplification. One entry per CDR3 protein, called by TCRdb with MiXCR from the immunoSEQ multiplex PCR reads. The sample comprises 150,000 to 200,000 distinct CDR3 sequences, about 93% of which are singletons, and around 0.13% rests with the top ten. Germline loops: CDR1 MGHRA, CDR2 YSYEKL. The CDR3 contains 15 residues. The V gene lost 0 bases and the J gene lost 3 bases, with 11 bases spanning the gap.

V usage is TRBV4-1 and J usage is TRBJ1-1; D perhaps matches TRBD1 (5 bases). The sample taken for sequencing was CD4+ T cells from PBMCs. The sequence came from a human donor in good health. The CDR3 DNA follows: TGCGCCAGCAGCCAAGAAGGGGCGACATACACTGAAGCTTTCTTT. Its protein is CASSQEGATYTEAFF.